This T cell receptor beta chain was recovered during a study of T cells expressing NK-cell markers. The wider study: It was sorted CD3+CD56-NKG2C+, CD3+CD56+NKG2C- and CD3+CD56+NKG2C+ T cells that provided the TCR beta repertoires. Among eight sequenced donors, seven carried HCMV seropositivity while one was seronegative. Study-wide results and caveats: The HCMV specificity of the expanded NKG2C+ T cell clones stayed unresolved.

A note on this clonotype: Its antigen is not identified.

From germline, CDR1 is GTSNPN and CDR2 SVGIG (reference sequence). The CDR3 sequence is 13 residues long. TCRdb reanalyzed the 5' RACE reads and collapses them to one entry per CDR3 protein, without DNA. This sample's clone table lists 200,000 to 300,000 distinct CDR3 sequences. The rearrangement uses TRBV30 and TRBJ1-2; TCRdb's assignment of TRBD1 cannot be checked, as there is no DNA. The source is a man aged 18 to 30 in good health. Input material: blood T cells: a sorted CD56 or NKG2C T cell subset, CD4+ or CD8+ T cells, or bulk PBMC T cells (not recorded which). The CDR3 sequence: CAWSVGGDYGYTF.